Described below is a single T cell receptor beta chain sequence and its context. Its antigen is still unknown. This specimen comes from a study of blood T cells in healthy people across ages. Study-level points and caveats: Per million T cells, TCR beta diversity dropped about linearly as age rose.

CDR3 length: 15 amino acids. Germline V gene sequence: CDR1 DFQATT, CDR2 SNEGSKA (reference sequence). A sample-barcoded 5' primer and a J-beta primer mix were used in a second PCR of about 7 to 11 cycles. TCRdb recomputed calls from the 5' RACE reads with MiXCR, one row per CDR3 protein. This table has roughly 790,000 distinct CDR3 sequences, roughly 44% appearing once. Input material: blood. The rearrangement joins TRBV20-1 to TRBJ2-4; the D call may be TRBD1 or TRBD2 (6 bases each). The TCR sequence derives from a woman in her sixties or seventies in good health. The DNA for the CDR3 is TGCAGCGCCTGGCCAGGGGACTTAGCCAAAAACATTCAGTACTTC. Amino acids: CSAWPGDLAKNIQYF.